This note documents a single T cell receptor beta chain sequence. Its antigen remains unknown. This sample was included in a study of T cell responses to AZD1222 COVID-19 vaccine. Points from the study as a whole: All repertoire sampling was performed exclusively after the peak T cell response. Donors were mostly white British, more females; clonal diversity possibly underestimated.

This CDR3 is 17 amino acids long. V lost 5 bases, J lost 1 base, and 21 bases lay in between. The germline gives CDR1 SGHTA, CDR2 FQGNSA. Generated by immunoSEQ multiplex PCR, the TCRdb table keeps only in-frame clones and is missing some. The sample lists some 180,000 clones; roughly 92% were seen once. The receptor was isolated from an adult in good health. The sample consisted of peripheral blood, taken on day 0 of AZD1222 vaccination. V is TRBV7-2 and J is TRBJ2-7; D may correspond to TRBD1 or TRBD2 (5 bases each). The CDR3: CASSPVDDGWGSYEQYF. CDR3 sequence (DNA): TGTGCCAGCAGCCCTGTAGACGATGGATGGGGGTCCTACGAGCAGTACTTC.